A selection of T cell receptor beta chains follows, all from one sample in a study of immune evolution from preneoplasia to lung adenocarcinoma. TCRdb's table, derived via immunoSEQ multiplex PCR, lists solely in-frame clones and lacks some. The sample records some 6,200 clones, approximately 83% being singletons. Sequenced sample: FFPE lung adenocarcinoma in situ tissue. The receptors were gathered from a donor at least 70 years old with lung adenocarcinoma. The conserved cysteine and the conserved F or W are not part of the CDR3 here.

v_gene,j_gene,CDR3aa
TRBV5-4,TRBJ2-2,ASSLEGTSTGELF
TRBV7-6,TRBJ2-1,ASSLDRLDRGLNEQF
TRBV11-3,TRBJ1-4,ASSLVDSEKLF
TRBV27,TRBJ2-6,ASSYLSGANVLT
TRBV29-1,TRBJ2-7,SVEEKTGYEQY
TRBV21-1,TRBJ2-1,ASSKKKGLRQGMFYNEQF
TRBV15,TRBJ1-2,ATSRDRGSGYT
TRBV7-2,TRBJ1-2,ASSRGQGYGYT
TRBV18,TRBJ2-2,ASSPPGARMAGELF
TRBV6-6,TRBJ2-7,ASSYEGALYEQY
TRBV2,TRBJ2-3,ASSRSTSGGSTDTQY